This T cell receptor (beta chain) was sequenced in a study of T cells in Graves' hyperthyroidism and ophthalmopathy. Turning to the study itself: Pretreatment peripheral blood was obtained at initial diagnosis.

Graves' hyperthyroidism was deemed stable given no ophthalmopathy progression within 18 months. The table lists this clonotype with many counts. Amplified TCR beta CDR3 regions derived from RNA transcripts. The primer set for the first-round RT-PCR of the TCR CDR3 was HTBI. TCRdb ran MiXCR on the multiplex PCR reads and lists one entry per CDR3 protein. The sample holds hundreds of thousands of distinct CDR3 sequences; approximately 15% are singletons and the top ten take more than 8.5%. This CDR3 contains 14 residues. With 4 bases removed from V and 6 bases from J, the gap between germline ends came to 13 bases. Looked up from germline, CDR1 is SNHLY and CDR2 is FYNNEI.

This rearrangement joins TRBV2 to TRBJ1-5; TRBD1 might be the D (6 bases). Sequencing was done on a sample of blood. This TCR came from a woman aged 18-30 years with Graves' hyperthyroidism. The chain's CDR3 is CASSAGGAGQPQHF. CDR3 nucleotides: TGTGCCAGCAGTGCGGGGGGCGCGGGTCAGCCCCAGCATTTT.